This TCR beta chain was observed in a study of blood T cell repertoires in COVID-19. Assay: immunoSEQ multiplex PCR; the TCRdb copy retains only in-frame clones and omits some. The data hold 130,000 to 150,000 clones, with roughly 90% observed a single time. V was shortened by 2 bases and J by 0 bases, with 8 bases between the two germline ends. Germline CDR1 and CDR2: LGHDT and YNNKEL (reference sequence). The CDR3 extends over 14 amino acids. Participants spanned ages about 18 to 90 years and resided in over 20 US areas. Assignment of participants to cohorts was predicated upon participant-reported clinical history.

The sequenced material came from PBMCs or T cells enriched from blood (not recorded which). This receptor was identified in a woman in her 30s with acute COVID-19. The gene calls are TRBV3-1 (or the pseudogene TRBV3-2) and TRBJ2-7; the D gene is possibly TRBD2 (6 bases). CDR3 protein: CASSQIAASYEQYF. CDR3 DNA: TGTGCCAGCAGCCAAATAGCGGCCTCCTACGAGCAGTACTTC.